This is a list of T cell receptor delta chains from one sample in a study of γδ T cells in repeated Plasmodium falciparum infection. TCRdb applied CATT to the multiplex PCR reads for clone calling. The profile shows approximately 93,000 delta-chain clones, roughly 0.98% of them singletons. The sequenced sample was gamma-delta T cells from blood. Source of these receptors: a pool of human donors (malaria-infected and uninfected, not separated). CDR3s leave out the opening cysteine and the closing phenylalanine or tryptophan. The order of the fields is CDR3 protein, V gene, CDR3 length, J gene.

CDR3 protein: ALGELSLPIMPTGGYITDKLI
V gene: TRDV1
CDR3 length: 21
J gene: TRDJ1

CDR3 protein: ALGEALLTFLQGDKLI
V gene: TRDV1
CDR3 length: 16
J gene: TRDJ1

CDR3 protein: ACDTHLTKNTDKLI
V gene: TRDV2
CDR3 length: 14
J gene: TRDJ1

CDR3 protein: ALGERSFSRSWAGASLKTDKLI
V gene: TRDV1
CDR3 length: 22
J gene: TRDJ1

CDR3 protein: ALGDWHRGTGGSTDKLI
V gene: TRDV1
CDR3 length: 17
J gene: TRDJ1

CDR3 protein: ALGELGDTLDTDKLI
V gene: TRDV1
CDR3 length: 15
J gene: TRDJ1

CDR3 protein: ALGELSLLGDTYTDKLI
V gene: TRDV1
CDR3 length: 17
J gene: TRDJ1

CDR3 protein: AVEVQNPTPALMGVYMYTDKLI
V gene: TRAV36/DV7
CDR3 length: 22
J gene: TRDJ1

CDR3 protein: ALGELASSTPGASWDTRQMF
V gene: TRDV1
CDR3 length: 20
J gene: TRDJ3

CDR3 protein: ALGDYSWGIRWDTRQMF
V gene: TRDV1
CDR3 length: 17
J gene: TRDJ3

CDR3 protein: ALGDRRGPVHRYWGIQYTDKLI
V gene: TRDV1
CDR3 length: 22
J gene: TRDJ1

CDR3 protein: ALGDPPRGLGDTMRTDKLI
V gene: TRDV1
CDR3 length: 19
J gene: TRDJ1

CDR3 protein: ALGELGRETTLLGDNGNTDKLI
V gene: TRDV1
CDR3 length: 22
J gene: TRDJ1

CDR3 protein: ACEPMGVLGDAYTDKLI
V gene: TRDV2
CDR3 length: 17
J gene: TRDJ1

CDR3 protein: ACDPIVDTIISWDTRQMF
V gene: TRDV2
CDR3 length: 18
J gene: TRDJ3

CDR3 protein: ALGDYSVGDTRTDKLI
V gene: TRDV1
CDR3 length: 16
J gene: TRDJ1

CDR3 protein: ACDTFVLGDTRGDKLI
V gene: TRDV2
CDR3 length: 16
J gene: TRDJ1

CDR3 protein: ALRWVSTKKYTDKLI
V gene: TRDV1
CDR3 length: 15
J gene: TRDJ1

CDR3 protein: ALGETRTGGYLSTKLI
V gene: TRDV1
CDR3 length: 16
J gene: TRDJ1

CDR3 protein: ALGELVFLPTGGRRDGKLI
V gene: TRDV1
CDR3 length: 19
J gene: TRDJ1

CDR3 protein: ALGPLRWLRGISLTDKLI
V gene: TRDV1
CDR3 length: 18
J gene: TRDJ1

CDR3 protein: ACDTLLGDTQWDTRQMF
V gene: TRDV2
CDR3 length: 17
J gene: TRDJ3

CDR3 protein: ALEPSYDKWGITDKLI
V gene: TRDV1
CDR3 length: 16
J gene: TRDJ1

CDR3 protein: ACDTIDGGEHTDKLI
V gene: TRDV2
CDR3 length: 15
J gene: TRDJ1

CDR3 protein: ACDTVGGGYARDKLI
V gene: TRDV2
CDR3 length: 15
J gene: TRDJ1

CDR3 protein: ALGEIRASKKLI
V gene: TRDV1
CDR3 length: 12
J gene: TRDJ1

CDR3 protein: ALGELPQGWYFLTDKLI
V gene: TRDV1
CDR3 length: 17
J gene: TRDJ1

CDR3 protein: AFVAGPKRVI
V gene: TRDV3
CDR3 length: 10
J gene: TRDJ1

CDR3 protein: ALGELNRGDTEERFTDKLI
V gene: TRDV1
CDR3 length: 19
J gene: TRDJ1